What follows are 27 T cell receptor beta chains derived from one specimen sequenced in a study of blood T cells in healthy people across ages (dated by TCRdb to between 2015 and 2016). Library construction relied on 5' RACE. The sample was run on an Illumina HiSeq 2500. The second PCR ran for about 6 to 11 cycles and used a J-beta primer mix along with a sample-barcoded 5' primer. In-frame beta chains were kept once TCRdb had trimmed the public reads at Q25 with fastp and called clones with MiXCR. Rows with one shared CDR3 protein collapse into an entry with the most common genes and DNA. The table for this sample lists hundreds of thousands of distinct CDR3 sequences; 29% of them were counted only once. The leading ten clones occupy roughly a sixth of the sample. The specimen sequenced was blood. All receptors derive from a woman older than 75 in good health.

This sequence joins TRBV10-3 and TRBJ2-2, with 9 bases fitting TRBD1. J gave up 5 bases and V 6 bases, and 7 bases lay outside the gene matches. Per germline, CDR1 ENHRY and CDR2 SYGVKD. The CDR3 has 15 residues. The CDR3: CAIRPGQGWTGELFF. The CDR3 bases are TGTGCCATCAGACCCGGACAGGGGTGGACCGGGGAGCTGTTTTTT.

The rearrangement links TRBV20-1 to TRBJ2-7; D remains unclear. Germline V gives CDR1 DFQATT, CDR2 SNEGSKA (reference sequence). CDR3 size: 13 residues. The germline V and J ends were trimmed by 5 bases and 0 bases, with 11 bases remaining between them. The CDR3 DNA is TGCAGTGCTCGGGCGGAGAGCTCCTACGAGCAGTACTTC. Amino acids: CSARAESSYEQYF.

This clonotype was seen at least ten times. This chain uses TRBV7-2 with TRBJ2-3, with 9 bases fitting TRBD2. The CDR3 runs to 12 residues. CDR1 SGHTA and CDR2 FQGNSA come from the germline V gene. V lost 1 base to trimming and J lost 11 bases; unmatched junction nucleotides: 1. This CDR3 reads CASSLEAGGQYF. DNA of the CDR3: TGTGCCAGCAGCTTAGAAGCGGGGGGGCAGTATTTT.

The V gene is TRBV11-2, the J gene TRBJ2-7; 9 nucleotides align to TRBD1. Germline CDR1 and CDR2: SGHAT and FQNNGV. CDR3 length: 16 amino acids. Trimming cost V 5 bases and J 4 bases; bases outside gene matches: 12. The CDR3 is CASSPNPPTGGYEQYF. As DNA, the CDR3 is TGTGCCAGCAGCCCCAATCCCCCGACAGGGGGGTACGAGCAGTACTTC.

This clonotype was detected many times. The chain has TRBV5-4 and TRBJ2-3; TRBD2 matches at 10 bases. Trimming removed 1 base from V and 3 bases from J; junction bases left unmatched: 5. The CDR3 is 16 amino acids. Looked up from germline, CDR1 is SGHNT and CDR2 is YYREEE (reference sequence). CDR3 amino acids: CASSLKLAGSTDTQYF. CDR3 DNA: TGTGCCAGCAGCTTGAAACTAGCGGGGAGTACAGATACGCAGTATTTT.

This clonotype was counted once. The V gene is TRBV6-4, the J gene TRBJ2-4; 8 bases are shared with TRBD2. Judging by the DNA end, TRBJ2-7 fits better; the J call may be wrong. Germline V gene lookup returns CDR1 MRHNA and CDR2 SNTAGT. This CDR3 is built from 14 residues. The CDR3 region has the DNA TGTGCCAGCAGTGGGTTAGCGGGAAGATACGAGCAGTACTTC. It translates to CASSGLAGRYEQYF.

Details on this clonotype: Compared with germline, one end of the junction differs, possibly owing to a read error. CDR3 in DNA: TGCGCCAGCAACTTGGTCTACGCCAACAATGAGCAGTTCTTC. Residues: CASNLVYANNEQFF. The chain combines TRBV5-1 with TRBJ2-1; D remains ambiguous. The CDR3 has 14 residues. Germline V gene lookup returns CDR1 SGHRS and CDR2 YFSETQ.

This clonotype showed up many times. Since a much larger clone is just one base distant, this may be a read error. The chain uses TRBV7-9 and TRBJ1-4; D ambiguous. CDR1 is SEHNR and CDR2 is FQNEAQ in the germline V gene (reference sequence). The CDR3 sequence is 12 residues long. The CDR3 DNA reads TGTGCCAGCAGCCACCGCGATGAAAAACGGTTTTTT. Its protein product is CASSHRDEKRFF.

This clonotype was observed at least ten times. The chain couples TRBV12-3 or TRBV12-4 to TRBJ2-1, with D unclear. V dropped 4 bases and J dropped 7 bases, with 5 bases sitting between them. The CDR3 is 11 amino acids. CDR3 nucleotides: TGTGCCAGCAGTTATGGGAATGAGCAGTTCTTC. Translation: CASSYGNEQFF.

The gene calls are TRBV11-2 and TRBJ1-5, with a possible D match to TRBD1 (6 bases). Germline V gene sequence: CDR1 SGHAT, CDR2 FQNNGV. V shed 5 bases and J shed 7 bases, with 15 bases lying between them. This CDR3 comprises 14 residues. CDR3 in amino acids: CASSRSPGVQPQHF. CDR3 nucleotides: TGTGCCAGCAGCCGAAGCCCAGGGGTGCAGCCCCAGCATTTT.

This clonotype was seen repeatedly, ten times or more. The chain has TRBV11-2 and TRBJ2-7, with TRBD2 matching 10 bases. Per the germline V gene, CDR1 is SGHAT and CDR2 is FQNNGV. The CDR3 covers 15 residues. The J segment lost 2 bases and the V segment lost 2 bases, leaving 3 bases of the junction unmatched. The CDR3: CASSLRLAGAYEQYF. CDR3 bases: TGTGCCAGCAGCTTACGGCTAGCGGGGGCCTACGAGCAGTACTTC.

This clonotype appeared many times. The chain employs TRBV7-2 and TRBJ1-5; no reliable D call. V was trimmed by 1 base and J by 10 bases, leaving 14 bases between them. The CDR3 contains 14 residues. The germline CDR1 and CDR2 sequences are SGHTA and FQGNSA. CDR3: CASSLVGGSRPQHF. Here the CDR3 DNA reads TGTGCCAGCAGCTTAGTGGGCGGCTCTAGACCCCAGCATTTT.

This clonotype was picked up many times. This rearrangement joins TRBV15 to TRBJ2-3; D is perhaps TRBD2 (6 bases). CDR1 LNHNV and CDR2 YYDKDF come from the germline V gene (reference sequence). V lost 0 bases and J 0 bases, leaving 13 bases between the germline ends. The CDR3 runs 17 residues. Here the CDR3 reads CATSRDGGRLSTDTQYF. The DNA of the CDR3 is TGTGCCACCAGCAGAGACGGGGGACGGCTGAGCACAGATACGCAGTATTTT. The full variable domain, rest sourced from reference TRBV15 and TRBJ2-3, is DAMVIQNPRYQVTQFGKPVTLSCSQTLNHNVMYWYQQKSSQAPKLLFHYYDKDFNNEADTPDNFQSRRPNTSFCFLDIRSPGLGDTAMYLCATSRDGGRLSTDTQYFGPGTRLTVL.

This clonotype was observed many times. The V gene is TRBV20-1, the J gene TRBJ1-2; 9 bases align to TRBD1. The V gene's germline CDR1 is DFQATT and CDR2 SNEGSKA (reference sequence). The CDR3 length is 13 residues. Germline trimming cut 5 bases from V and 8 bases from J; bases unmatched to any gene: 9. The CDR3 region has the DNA TGCAGTGCTTGGGACAGGGCTTCTGGAGGCTACACCTTC. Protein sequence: CSAWDRASGGYTF.

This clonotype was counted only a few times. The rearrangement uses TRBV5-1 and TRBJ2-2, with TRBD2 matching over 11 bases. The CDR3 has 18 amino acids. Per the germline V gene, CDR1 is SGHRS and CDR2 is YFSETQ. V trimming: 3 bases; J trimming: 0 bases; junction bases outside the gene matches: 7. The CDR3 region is CASSSGASGGTNTGELFF. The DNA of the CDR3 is TGCGCCAGCAGCTCGGGGGCTAGCGGGGGGACGAACACCGGGGAGCTGTTTTTT.

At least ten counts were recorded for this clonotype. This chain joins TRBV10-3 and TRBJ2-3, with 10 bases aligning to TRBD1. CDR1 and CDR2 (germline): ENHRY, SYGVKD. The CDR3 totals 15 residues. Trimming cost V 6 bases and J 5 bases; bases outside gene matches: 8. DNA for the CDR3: TGTGCCATCAGAGGGGACAGGGGAGTCGGAGATACGCAGTATTTT. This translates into CAIRGDRGVGDTQYF.

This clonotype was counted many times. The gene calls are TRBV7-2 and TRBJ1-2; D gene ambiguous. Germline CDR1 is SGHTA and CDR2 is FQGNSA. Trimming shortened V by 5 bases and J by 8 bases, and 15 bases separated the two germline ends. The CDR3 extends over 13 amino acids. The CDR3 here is CASSPTGLFGYTF. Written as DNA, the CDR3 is TGTGCCAGCAGCCCGACGGGTTTGTTCGGCTACACCTTC.

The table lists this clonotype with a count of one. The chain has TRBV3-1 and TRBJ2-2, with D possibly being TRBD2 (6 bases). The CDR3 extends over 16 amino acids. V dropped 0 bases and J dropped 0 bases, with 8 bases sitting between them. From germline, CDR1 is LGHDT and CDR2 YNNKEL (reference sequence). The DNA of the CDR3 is TGTGCCAGCAGCCAAGAAGGGACTGCGAACACCGGGGAGCTGTTTTTT. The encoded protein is CASSQEGTANTGELFF.

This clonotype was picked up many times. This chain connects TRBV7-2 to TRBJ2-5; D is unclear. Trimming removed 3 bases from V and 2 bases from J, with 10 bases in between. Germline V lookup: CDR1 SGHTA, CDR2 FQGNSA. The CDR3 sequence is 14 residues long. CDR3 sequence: CASSFRRSQETQYF. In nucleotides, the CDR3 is TGTGCCAGCAGCTTTAGACGGAGTCAAGAGACCCAGTACTTC.

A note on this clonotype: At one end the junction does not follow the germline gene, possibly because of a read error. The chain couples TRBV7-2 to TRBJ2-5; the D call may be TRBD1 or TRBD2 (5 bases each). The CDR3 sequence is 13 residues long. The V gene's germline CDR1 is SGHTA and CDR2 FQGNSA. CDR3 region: CASSPGPQEAQYF. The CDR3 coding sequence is TGTGCCAGCAGTCCGGGACCCCAAGAGGCCCAGTACTTT.

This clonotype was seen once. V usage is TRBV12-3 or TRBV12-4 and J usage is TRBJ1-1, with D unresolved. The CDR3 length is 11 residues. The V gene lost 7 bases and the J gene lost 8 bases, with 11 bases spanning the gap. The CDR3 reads CASNKRSEAFF. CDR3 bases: TGTGCCAGCAATAAGAGATCCGAAGCTTTCTTT.

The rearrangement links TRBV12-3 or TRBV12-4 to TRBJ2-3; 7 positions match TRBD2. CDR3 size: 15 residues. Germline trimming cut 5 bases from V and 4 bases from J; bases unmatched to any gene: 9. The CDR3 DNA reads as TGTGCCAGCAGTAGACGAGCGGGGAGCGCAGATACGCAGTATTTT. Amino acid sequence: CASSRRAGSADTQYF.

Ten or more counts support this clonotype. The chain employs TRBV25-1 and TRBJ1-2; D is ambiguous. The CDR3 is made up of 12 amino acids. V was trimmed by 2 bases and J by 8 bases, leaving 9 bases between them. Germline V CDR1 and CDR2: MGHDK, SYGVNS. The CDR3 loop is CASSETGSGYTF. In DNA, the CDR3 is TGTGCCAGCAGTGAAACGGGGTCCGGCTACACCTTC.

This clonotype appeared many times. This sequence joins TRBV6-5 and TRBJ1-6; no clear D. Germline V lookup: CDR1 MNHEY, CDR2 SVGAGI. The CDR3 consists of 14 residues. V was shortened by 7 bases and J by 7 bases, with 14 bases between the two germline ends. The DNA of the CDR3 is TGTGCCAGCACCTTCGGAACTAAAAATTCACCCCTCCACTTT. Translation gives CASTFGTKNSPLHF.

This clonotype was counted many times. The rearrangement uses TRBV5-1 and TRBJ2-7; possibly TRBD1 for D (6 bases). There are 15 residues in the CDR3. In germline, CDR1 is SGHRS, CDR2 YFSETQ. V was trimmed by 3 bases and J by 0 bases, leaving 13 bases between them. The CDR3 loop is CASSYRDKRSYEQYF. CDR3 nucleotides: TGCGCCAGCAGCTACCGGGACAAGCGCTCCTACGAGCAGTACTTC.

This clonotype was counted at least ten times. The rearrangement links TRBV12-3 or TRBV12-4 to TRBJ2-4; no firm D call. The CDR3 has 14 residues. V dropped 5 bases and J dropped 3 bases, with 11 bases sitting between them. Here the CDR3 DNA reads TGTGCCAGCAGTCTCTCCACGGGCAAAAACATTCAGTACTTC. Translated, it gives CASSLSTGKNIQYF.

The CDR3 is CSAVQGSGGTEAFF. The CDR3 DNA reads TGCAGTGCTGTACAGGGGAGTGGGGGCACTGAAGCTTTCTTT. The chain recombines TRBV20-1 with TRBJ1-1, with 7 bases lining up with TRBD1. The V segment lost 5 bases and the J segment 4 bases; nucleotides outside the gene matches: 10. Germline CDR1 and CDR2: DFQATT and SNEGSKA (reference sequence). The CDR3 contains 14 residues.